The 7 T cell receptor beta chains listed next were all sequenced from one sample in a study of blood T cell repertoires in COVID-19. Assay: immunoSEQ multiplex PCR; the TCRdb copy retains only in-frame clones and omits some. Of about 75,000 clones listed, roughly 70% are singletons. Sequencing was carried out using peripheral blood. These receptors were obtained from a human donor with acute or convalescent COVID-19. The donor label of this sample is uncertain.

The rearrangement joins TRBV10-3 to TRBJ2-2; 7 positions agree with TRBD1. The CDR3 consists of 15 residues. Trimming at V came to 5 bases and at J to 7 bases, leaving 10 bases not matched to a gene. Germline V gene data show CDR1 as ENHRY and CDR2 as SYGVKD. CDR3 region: CAISLTGESIGELFF. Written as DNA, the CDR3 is TGTGCCATCAGTCTTACAGGGGAGAGTATCGGGGAGCTGTTTTTT.

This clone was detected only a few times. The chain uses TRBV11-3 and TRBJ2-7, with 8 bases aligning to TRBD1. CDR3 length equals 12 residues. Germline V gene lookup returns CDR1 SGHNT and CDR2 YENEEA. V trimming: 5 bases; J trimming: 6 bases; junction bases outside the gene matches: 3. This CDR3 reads CASSRDRGEQYF. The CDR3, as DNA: TGTGCCAGCAGCAGAGACAGGGGCGAGCAGTACTTC.

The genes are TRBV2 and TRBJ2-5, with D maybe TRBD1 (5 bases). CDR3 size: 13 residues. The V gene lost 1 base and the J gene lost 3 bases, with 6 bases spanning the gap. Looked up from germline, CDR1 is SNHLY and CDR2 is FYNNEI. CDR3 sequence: CASSEGREETQYF. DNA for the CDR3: TGTGCCAGCAGTGAAGGCAGGGAAGAGACCCAGTACTTC.

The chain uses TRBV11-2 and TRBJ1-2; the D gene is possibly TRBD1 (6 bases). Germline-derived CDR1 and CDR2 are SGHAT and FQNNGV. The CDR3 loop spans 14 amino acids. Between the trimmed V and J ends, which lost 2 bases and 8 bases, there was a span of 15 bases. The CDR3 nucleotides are TGTGCCAGCAGCTTATCTCAGGGGCTGCGAGGCTACACCTTC. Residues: CASSLSQGLRGYTF.

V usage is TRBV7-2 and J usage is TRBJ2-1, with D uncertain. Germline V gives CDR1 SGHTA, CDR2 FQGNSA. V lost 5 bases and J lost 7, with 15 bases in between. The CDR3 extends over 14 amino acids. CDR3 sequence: CASSAGSPGNEQFF. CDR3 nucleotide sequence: TGTGCCAGCAGCGCCGGGTCCCCCGGGAATGAGCAGTTCTTC.

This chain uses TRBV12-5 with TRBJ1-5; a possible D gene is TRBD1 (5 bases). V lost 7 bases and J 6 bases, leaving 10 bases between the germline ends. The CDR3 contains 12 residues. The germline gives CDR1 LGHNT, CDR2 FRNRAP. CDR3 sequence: CASARDSQPQHF. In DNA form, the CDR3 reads TGTGCTAGTGCTCGCGACAGTCAGCCCCAGCATTTT. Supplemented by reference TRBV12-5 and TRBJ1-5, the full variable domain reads DARVTQTPRHKVTEMGQEVTMRCQPILGHNTVFWYRQTMMQGLELLAYFRNRAPLDDSGMPKDRFSAEMPDATLATLKIQPSEPRDSAVYFCASARDSQPQHFGDGTRLSIL.

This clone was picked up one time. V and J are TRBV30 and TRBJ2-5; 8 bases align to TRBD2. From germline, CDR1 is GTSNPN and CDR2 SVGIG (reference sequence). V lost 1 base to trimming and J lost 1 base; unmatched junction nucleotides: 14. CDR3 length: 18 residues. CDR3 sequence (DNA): TGTGCCTGGAGTGGGGCTAGCGGGCAAGTGGGGGCCCAAGAGACCCAGTACTTC. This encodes CAWSGASGQVGAQETQYF.